This T cell receptor beta chain was obtained from a study of human T cells and chemical hapten exposure. At the level of the study: Donors were sensitized with 2% DPC on the upper inner arm.

Concerning this clonotype itself: What it recognizes is unknown. One end of the junction does not line up with germline, which may come from a read error.

Unique molecular identifiers were attached to individual cDNA molecules within the library. TCRdb called the RACE reads again in MiXCR, with one record for every CDR3 protein. The data show fewer than 200,000 distinct CDR3 sequences, with just under 30% seen just once and 2.9% held by the top ten. Described time point: pre-sensitization, week 0. Treatment denoted: therapeutic diphenylcyclopropenone sensitization with weekly scalp DPC. Points from the study as a whole: Every donor had alopecia, and their immune response may therefore differ from healthy people's. Significantly more large CDR3 similarity clusters arose among expanded TCRs than among controls.

Germline loops: CDR1 MDHEN, CDR2 SYDVKM. The length of the CDR3 is 12 residues. Sequenced material: whole blood, taken in connection with sensitization to the hapten diphenylcyclopropenone (DPC). The chain has TRBV28 and TRBJ2-2; a weak D match, TRBD2 (5 bases). This TCR was recovered from a woman aged 30 to 39 with alopecia areata. Some clones in this sample may be carry-over from other donors' samples. The CDR3 DNA sequence: TGTGCCAGCAGTTGGACCACCGGGGAGCTGTCTTTT. Amino acids: CASSWTTGELSF.